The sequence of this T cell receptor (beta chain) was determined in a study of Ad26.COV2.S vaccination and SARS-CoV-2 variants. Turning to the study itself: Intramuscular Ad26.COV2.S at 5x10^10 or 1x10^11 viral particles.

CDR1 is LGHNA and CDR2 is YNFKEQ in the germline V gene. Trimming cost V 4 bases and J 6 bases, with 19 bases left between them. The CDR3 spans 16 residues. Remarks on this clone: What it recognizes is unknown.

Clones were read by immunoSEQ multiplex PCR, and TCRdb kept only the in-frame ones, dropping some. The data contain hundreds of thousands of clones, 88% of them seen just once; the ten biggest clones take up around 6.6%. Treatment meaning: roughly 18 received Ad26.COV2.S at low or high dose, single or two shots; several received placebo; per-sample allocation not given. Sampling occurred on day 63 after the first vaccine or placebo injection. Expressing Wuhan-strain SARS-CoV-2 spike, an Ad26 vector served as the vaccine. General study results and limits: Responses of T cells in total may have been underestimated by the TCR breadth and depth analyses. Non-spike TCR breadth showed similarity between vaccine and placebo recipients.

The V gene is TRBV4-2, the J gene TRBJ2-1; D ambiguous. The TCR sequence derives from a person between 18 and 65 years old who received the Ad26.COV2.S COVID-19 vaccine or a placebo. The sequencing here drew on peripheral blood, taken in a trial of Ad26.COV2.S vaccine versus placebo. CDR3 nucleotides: TGTGCCAGCAGCCCGAACCGGAGACCTTATCCCAATGAGCAGTTCTTC. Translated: CASSPNRRPYPNEQFF.